These T cell receptor beta chains were read from a single sample in a study of blood T cell repertoires in COVID-19. Only in-frame clones appear in the TCRdb table, and some are missing; sequencing was by immunoSEQ multiplex PCR. Of about 200,000 clones listed, roughly 87% are singletons. Material: peripheral blood. The source is a man aged 35 to 55 with active or convalescent COVID-19. Each CDR3 is given with its conserved first and last residue. Fields, in order: V gene, CDR3 length, CDR3 protein.

TRBV2 15 CASRRTSVAVETQYF
TRBV6-5 14 CASRRPSGDQPQHF
TRBV19 15 CASSIGRGQADTQYF
TRBV18 15 CASSPPSASQETQYF
TRBV15 16 CATSRDSLDSGSPLHF
TRBV11-2 15 CASRYDGLNQETQYF
TRBV7-9 17 CASSSGSASSYNSPLHF
TRBV6-1 16 CASSEGQGVTNQPQHF
TRBV14 16 CASSQDLAGGAYGYTF
TRBV6-5 14 CASSSYSSGNTIYF
TRBV9 14 CASSVGGKNTEAFF
TRBV28 14 CASSSPGQGYGYTF
TRBV28 16 CASSLTGVNSGNTIYF
TRBV4-2 19 CASSQVYPQGREEVETQYF
TRBV11-2 16 CASSSTGTGGWETQYF
TRBV28 12 CASASGSYGYTF
TRBV19 14 CASEQGSNTGELFF
TRBV5-1 15 CASSWQAASTDTQYF
TRBV5-1 15 CASSLGDLIQETQYF
TRBV6-5 16 CASSYIRGSSYNEQFF
TRBV9 15 CASSDQRQGAVKLFF
TRBV7-3 13 CAGGLAGPYEQYF
TRBV18 14 CASSPGTGGEKLFF
TRBV5-8 14 CASSLGLGTYEQYF
TRBV5-1 14 CASSLQGGNQPQHF
TRBV9 18 CASSVYISGQGALNEQFF
TRBV15 14 CATSWLVLRGEQYF
TRBV27 14 CASSLLGAEGELFF
TRBV28 17 CAAINYLEQGRTDTQYF
TRBV11-1 15 CASSPRQGNNEKLFF
TRBV10-1 19 CASSDSGPSGRASTGELFF
TRBV5-4 17 CASSFRQGGTTNEKLFF
TRBV10-2 15 CASSDGTGGNQPQHF
TRBV9 15 CASSSRSANTGELFF
TRBV11-2 14 CASSPRLAKNEQFF
TRBV7-9 13 CASSHETPTGQYF
TRBV5-6 14 CASSSPGQGGGYTF
TRBV7-9 13 CASSFGQEGGYTF
TRBV11-1 14 CASSPTGGNYGYTF
TRBV9 15 CASSVTPGGRDIQYF
TRBV6-5 13 CASRGSSYNEQFF
TRBV28 17 CASSLGGTGGSATEAFF
TRBV7-6 16 CASSISLGQSSYEQYF
TRBV30 15 CAYSTGTGGFYGYTF
TRBV19 14 CASSITGGNSPLHF
TRBV28 12 CASSFPLYEQYF
TRBV30 14 CAWTRQFTSYEQYF
TRBV6-6 13 CASTGGGARGYTF
TRBV7-9 13 CASSNGLIYEQYF
TRBV3-1/TRBV3-2 15 CASSFGDRPNYGYTF
TRBV27 19 CASSLTPLLGSSGANVLTF
TRBV7-6 15 CASSRNRDIQETQYF
TRBV28 13 CASRGLAGNEQFF
TRBV7-3 15 CASSLMVAMNTEAFF
TRBV25-1 13 CASRTGSAGELFF
TRBV21-1 16 CASSKVRLVRSGELFF